This T cell receptor (beta chain) was obtained from a study of T cells in Graves' hyperthyroidism and ophthalmopathy (dated by TCRdb to between 2017 and 2020). Broadly, across the study: Peripheral blood samples were taken at the time of initial diagnosis, prior to any treatment. To identify TCR V-J signatures that set the groups apart, the researchers used a discovery cohort of 90 to 100 patients, made up of approximately 43 with Graves' ophthalmopathy and 57 with stable Graves' hyperthyroidism. An independent validation cohort of around 19 hyperthyroidism patients and approximately 16 patients who later progressed to ophthalmopathy tested prospective prediction of ophthalmopathy. The approximately 98 discovery patients were randomly divided into training and test sets at a 7:3 ratio. In roughly six Graves' hyperthyroidism patients, the study also compared T-cell repertoires from thyroid tissue with T-cell repertoires from blood. After blood sampling, hyperthyroidism patients were treated with methimazole at a starting dose of 30 mg daily, and ophthalmopathy patients were treated with high-dose intravenous methylprednisolone. The paper describes TCR Vbeta CDR3 sequencing of 140 or so peripheral blood samples, made up of approximately 40 ophthalmopathy patients, approximately 76 hyperthyroidism patients and 17 progressor patients. Broad study findings and their caveats: In validation, the model predicted progression to ophthalmopathy with approximately 71% sensitivity and 72% to 85% specificity, a median of 6.5 months before onset. No statistical method was used to fix the sample size in advance, and group allocation was not hidden from the investigators. Most expanded thyroid clonotypes (frequency above 0.001) were also detected in blood, suggesting blood repertoires may reflect thyroid immune responses. A 13 V-J signature model separated ophthalmopathy from stable hyperthyroidism, with over 85% sensitivity and 81.08% specificity in cross-validation and 80%/75% in testing.

According to the germline V gene (reference sequence), CDR1 reads MNHEY and CDR2 reads SMNVEV. Germline trimming: 4 bases from V, 2 bases from J; junction bases outside gene matches: 3. The CDR3 sequence holds 15 residues, the cysteine and phenylalanine included. The entry retains the CDR3 DNA only, 45 bases that are in frame from base 1. The table lists this clonotype with many counts. Its antigen target is currently unknown. No base-level quality is on record; no much larger clone is a single base apart. The TCR beta CDR3 regions were amplified from RNA transcripts. A first-round RT-PCR of the TCR CDR3 used the HTBI primer set with the Qiagen OneStep RT-PCR kit. Libraries were constructed in a second round of multiplex PCR, after which size selection and purification were performed. Paired-end sequencing of the libraries was performed with 100 bp reads on an Illumina HiSeq2000. For the original study's pipeline: SOAPnuke was used to process the raw data, removing reads that contained adapters or uncalled bases, had a mean Phred below 15, or lacked an exact match to the constant primer or identifier. High-quality paired reads were merged with COPE v1.2.5, and unique nucleotide sequences were defined as clonotypes. MiTCR v1.1 was used to align clonotypes to the IMGT TRBV, TRBD and TRBJ reference segments. The analysis included only V-J combinations with a frequency above 0.0001, which together covered roughly 99% of the repertoires. The TCS score was defined as the ratio of F50 (clonal expansion) to E x V (chaos), calculated using BLOSUM62-based TCRdist between CDR3 peptides within each V-J. Welch's t-statistics and random forest reduced roughly 530 V-J features to 10 to 15, which were used in a naive Bayes classifier (R e1071). The raw public data were reprocessed by TCRdb itself: fastp quality trimming at Q25, MiXCR clonotype calling, in-frame beta chains only. When rows share a CDR3 protein, they turn into one entry using the most common DNA and genes. Here the V and J calls rest on TCRdb's processing, not on the authors' analysis. The sample table records around 620,000 distinct CDR3 sequences; 16% of these occur just once. Approximately 3.8% of the sample comes from the top ten.

Graves' hyperthyroidism was defined as stable when no progression to ophthalmopathy occurred over 18 months of follow-up. Hyperthyroidism patients were aged 18 to 65 years and newly diagnosed, with disease duration of less than 2 months. Any patient with an uncontrolled infection, another autoimmune disease, pregnancy or lactation was excluded. Diagnoses were established on the basis of clinical symptoms, serum thyroxine and TRAb, thyroid ultrasound, and orbital computed tomography. PBMCs were isolated from roughly 10 ml of fresh peripheral blood by Ficoll-Paque density gradient centrifugation. Total RNA was extracted with Trizol reagent, and quality was checked on an Agilent 2100 Bioanalyzer.

The rearranged chain carries TRBV27 and TRBJ2-3, with 10 bases aligning to TRBD2. This clonotype was sampled from a woman in her twenties or thirties with Graves' hyperthyroidism. The sample taken for sequencing was blood. The CDR3 reads CASSSLAGVTDTQYF. In nucleotide form, the sequence is TGTGCCAGCAGTTCCCTAGCGGGAGTCACAGATACGCAGTATTTT.